This T cell receptor (beta chain) was identified in a study of blood T cells in healthy people across ages. This clonotype was seen a handful of times. Primers used in a second PCR of about 6 to 11 cycles were a sample-barcoded 5' primer and a J-beta primer mix. TCRdb called the 5' RACE reads again in MiXCR, with one record for every CDR3 protein. The data contain approximately 780,000 distinct CDR3 sequences, about 26% of them singletons. CDR3 length: 14 amino acids. Germline V gene sequence: CDR1 KGHSH, CDR2 LQKENI. Trimming removed 6 bases at V and 4 bases at J, with 15 bases between. This same sample was also part of a study on T cells of mothers and their children.

The clonotype was recovered from a boy between 10 and 17 years old in good health. This sequence joins TRBV18 and TRBJ1-2, with a tentative D call TRBD1 (5 bases). The sequenced sample was blood. For the CDR3, the DNA is TGTGCCAGCTCCCTACAGGACGCTTCCTATGGCTACACCTTC. It yields the protein CASSLQDASYGYTF.